The clone carrying this T cell receptor beta chain appeared a few times. What it binds is unknown. A CD45RO/CCR7/CD25/CD127/CD95/CD27 panel sorted naive, central memory, regulatory and stem cell-like memory CD4+ cells. Reverse transcription of all isolated RNA meant that expressed TCRB transcripts were sequenced. Read counts averaged roughly 3.7 million for samples of naive, central memory and regulatory T cells. Only in-frame clones appear in the TCRdb table, and some are missing; sequencing was by immunoSEQ multiplex PCR. Of roughly 730,000 clones in the sample, around an eighth were seen once. The CDR3 covers 13 residues. The V end was cut by 5 bases, the J end by 6 bases, with 11 bases between. Germline V lookup: CDR1 SGHTA, CDR2 FQGTGA. The sample comes from a study of beta chain features in type 1 diabetes. Study results and limitations: The influence of HLA type on TCRB rearrangement stayed undetermined. Moderate but significant shortening of TCRB CDR3s was recorded in all four CD4+ subsets from Type 1 diabetes patients. PCR might show a preference for shorter templates, equally across patients and controls.

V and J are TRBV7-3 and TRBJ2-1; tentatively, D is TRBD2 (6 bases). The clonotype comes from a man younger than 35 with type 1 diabetes. Sample: naive CD4+ T cells from blood. This CDR3 reads CASSDWRGNEQFF. The CDR3 DNA follows: TGTGCCAGCAGCGACTGGAGGGGCAATGAGCAGTTCTTC. Complete variable domain (other parts from reference TRBV7-3 and TRBJ2-1): GAGVSQTPSNKVTEKGKYVELRCDPISGHTALYWYRQSLGQGPEFLIYFQGTGAADDSGLPNDRFFAVRPEGSVSTLKIQRTERGDSAVYLCASSDWRGNEQFFGPGTRLTVL.